Listed below are T cell receptor beta chains from one sample, sequenced in a study of immune evolution from preneoplasia to lung adenocarcinoma. This table comes from immunoSEQ multiplex PCR, and its TCRdb copy is limited to in-frame clones, with some not included. The sample shows fewer than 9,500 clones, roughly four fifths of them seen only once. Sequencing was done on a sample of FFPE invasive lung adenocarcinoma tissue. The receptors originated from a person aged 50-75 years with lung adenocarcinoma. Both conserved end residues are trimmed from each CDR3. Where a row states a size, it is once, few, many or the class of an expanded clone; other rows omit it.

v_gene	j_gene	abundance	CDR3aa
TRBV6-1	TRBJ2-5	NA	ASPTGGRETQY
TRBV7-2	TRBJ1-4	NA	ASSLGGQGTNEKLF
TRBV28	TRBJ1-2	NA	ASSLYEGQGGGYT
TRBV29-1	TRBJ2-1	NA	SVDIAGDRNEQF
TRBV5-1	TRBJ1-1	few	ASSTNPQGDGTEAF
TRBV7-9	TRBJ2-7	NA	ASSPLGSYEQY
TRBV29-1	TRBJ1-2	NA	SVLDDNYGYT
TRBV15	TRBJ1-4	NA	ATSRNRGRREKLF
TRBV6-6	TRBJ2-5	NA	ASRNRDRVEETQY
TRBV18	TRBJ1-1	NA	ASSPQGGTEAF
TRBV29-1	TRBJ2-5	NA	SVETGQGQETQY
TRBV29-1	TRBJ2-1	NA	SVDLREESEQF
TRBV5-1	TRBJ2-1	NA	ASSSGTGTYNEQF
TRBV18	TRBJ2-4	NA	ASSPLTGGSKNIQY
TRBV9	TRBJ2-3	NA	ASSVAGNTDTQY
TRBV23-1	TRBJ2-5	NA	ASSPQGYQETQY